The 20 T cell receptor beta chains presented below share a single source sample, sequenced in a study of monozygotic twins with inflammatory bowel disease. TCRdb reprocessed the 5' RACE reads; each CDR3 protein has one entry and no DNA is given. The repertoire table contains about 300,000 distinct CDR3 sequences. The sample was blood. The receptors were sampled from a human donor with ulcerative colitis or Crohn's disease, or a healthy co-twin of an affected twin (not recorded which).

The chain couples TRBV11-1 to TRBJ1-6; TCRdb picks TRBD1, but there is no DNA to check that call. CDR1 and CDR2 from the germline V gene are SGHAT and FQDESV (reference sequence). There are 14 residues in the CDR3. The CDR3 region is CASSSRESRSPLHF. Full variable domain (remainder filled in from reference TRBV11-1 and TRBJ1-6): EAEVAQSPRYKITEKSQAVAFWCDPISGHATLYWYRQILGQGPELLVQFQDESVVDDSQLPKDRFSAERLKGVDSTLKIQPAELGDSAMYLCASSSRESRSPLHFGNGTRLTVT.

The chain links TRBV4-3 to TRBJ1-3. From germline, CDR1 is LGHNA and CDR2 YSLEER. The CDR3 spans 16 residues. The CDR3 is CASSQRAGSSGNTIYF.

The chain recombines TRBV5-1 with TRBJ2-2; TCRdb's D call of TRBD2 is untestable without DNA. The CDR3 sequence is 16 residues long. The germline gives CDR1 SGHRS, CDR2 YFSETQ. The CDR3 reads CASSAGLGGRTGELFF.

V and J are TRBV9 and TRBJ1-1. The CDR3 runs to 15 residues. Germline CDR1 SGDLS, CDR2 YYNGEE. This CDR3 reads CASSVEDGALMKAFF.

The chain employs TRBV24-1 and TRBJ1-1; there is no DNA to check the TCRdb D call of TRBD1. Germline V gene sequence: CDR1 KGHDR, CDR2 SFDVKD. The CDR3 runs 13 residues. This CDR3 is CATSAGDRKEAFF.

The rearrangement links TRBV7-2 to TRBJ2-3; TCRdb returns TRBD2, unconfirmable since there is no DNA. Germline values: CDR1 SGHTA, CDR2 FQGNSA. The CDR3 covers 16 residues. CDR3 amino acids: CASSLFLSGGPPTQYF.

This chain connects TRBV6-2 or TRBV6-3 to TRBJ2-3. In germline, CDR1 is MNHEY, CDR2 SVGEGT. The CDR3 extends over 16 amino acids. CDR3 sequence: CASSQKRRTSTDTQYF.

The CDR3 reads CASSFDRQGAREQYF. The rearrangement links TRBV6-1 to TRBJ2-7; lacking DNA, the TRBD1 call made by TCRdb goes unchecked. Looked up from germline, CDR1 is MNHNS and CDR2 is SASEGT. This CDR3 comprises 15 residues.

The chain is built from TRBV15 and TRBJ1-4; there is no DNA to check the TCRdb D call of TRBD1. Germline V gene data show CDR1 as LNHNV and CDR2 as YYDKDF (reference sequence). This CDR3 has 16 residues. The CDR3 protein is CATSRFPGTVSEKLFF.

This chain uses TRBV20-1 with TRBJ1-1; the D gene TCRdb calls, TRBD1, cannot be checked with no DNA. The CDR3 length is 14 residues. Germline-derived CDR1 and CDR2 are DFQATT and SNEGSKA (reference sequence). The CDR3 region is CSARGVPGNTEAFF.

This chain joins TRBV27 and TRBJ2-7; TCRdb's assignment of TRBD2 cannot be checked, as there is no DNA. The CDR3 sequence is 15 residues long. Germline assignment: CDR1 MNHEY and CDR2 SMNVEV (reference sequence). CDR3 loop: CASSRPGLGTYEQYF.

The chain is built from TRBV7-9 and TRBJ2-5; without DNA, the TCRdb call of TRBD1 cannot be checked. Per the germline V gene, CDR1 is SEHNR and CDR2 is FQNEAQ (reference sequence). The CDR3 contains 14 residues. CDR3 region: CASSLENPPSTQYF.

The chain employs TRBV18 and TRBJ1-2; TCRdb's D gene call, TRBD1, goes unchecked for lack of DNA. This CDR3 is built from 18 residues. The germline V gene has CDR1 KGHSH and CDR2 LQKENI. The chain's CDR3 is CASSPPDYDREGNYGYTF. The full variable domain, in which reference TRBV18 and TRBJ1-2 provide the parts outside the CDR3, is NAGVMQNPRHLVRRRGQEARLRCSPMKGHSHVYWYRQLPEEGLKFMVYLQKENIIDESGMPKERFSAEFPKEGPSILRIQQVVRGDSAAYFCASSPPDYDREGNYGYTFGSGTRLTVV.

This sequence joins TRBV12-3 or TRBV12-4 and TRBJ2-7; TCRdb picks TRBD2, but there is no DNA to check that call. This CDR3 has 16 residues. The CDR3 loop reads CASSPSGTSAFHEQYF.

V and J are TRBV7-2 and TRBJ2-1; the TCRdb call, TRBD1, lacks DNA for checking. CDR3 length: 13 residues. The V gene's germline CDR1 is SGHTA and CDR2 FQGNSA. CDR3 protein: CASSNRVGNEQFF.

CDR3 region: CASSTGTLRSGELFF. This chain uses TRBV7-2 with TRBJ2-2; no DNA is available, so the TRBD1 call from TCRdb remains unchecked. CDR3 size: 15 residues. Per the germline V gene, CDR1 is SGHTA and CDR2 is FQGNSA.

V and J are TRBV7-9 and TRBJ1-5; TCRdb outputs TRBD1, but without DNA this stays unchecked. This CDR3 has 12 residues. The germline V gene encodes CDR1 SEHNR and CDR2 FQNEAQ (reference sequence). The CDR3 is CASGQDNQPQHF. The full variable domain, in which reference TRBV7-9 and TRBJ1-5 provide the parts outside the CDR3, is DTGVSQNPRHKITKRGQNVTFRCDPISEHNRLYWYRQTLGQGPEFLTYFQNEAQLEKSRLLSDRFSAERPKGSFSTLEIQRTEQGDSAMYLCASGQDNQPQHFGDGTRLSIL.

The chain uses TRBV6-2 or TRBV6-3 and TRBJ1-2. CDR1 and CDR2 (germline): MNHEY, SVGEGT. The length of the CDR3 is 12 residues. The CDR3 reads CASSSGVLGYTF.

The chain carries TRBV6-5 and TRBJ2-7; the D gene TCRdb calls, TRBD1, cannot be checked with no DNA. Germline-derived CDR1 and CDR2 are MNHEY and SVGAGI. This CDR3 has 16 residues. The CDR3 protein is CASSYSLGQGAYEQYF.

The V and J genes are TRBV28 and TRBJ2-7; TCRdb's D gene call, TRBD2, goes unchecked for lack of DNA. CDR3 length: 15 amino acids. The germline V gene has CDR1 MDHEN and CDR2 SYDVKM. The CDR3 sequence: CASSNSGGRAVEQYF.